This TCR beta chain appears in the sequencing data of a study of blood T cell repertoires in COVID-19. The overall study: Nucleic acid was either cDNA or gDNA, and it came from T cells, B-cell-depleted T cells, or PBMCs.

The germline V and J ends were trimmed by 0 bases and 1 base, with 5 bases remaining between them. Germline V lookup: CDR1 MNHEY, CDR2 SVGEGT. This CDR3 spans 14 amino acids. Per the original data handling: The authors estimated nucleated cell counts from reference gene primer amplification. Sequencing was performed with immunoSEQ multiplex PCR; in TCRdb, only in-frame clones are kept and a portion is missing. D and trimming come from the DNA, and the V and J calls and clone size come from that table. This sample has 200,000 to 250,000 clones, with 85% to 90% found just once. This clone has only one observation.

This chain links TRBV6-2 or TRBV6-3 with TRBJ2-3; D remains ambiguous. This clonotype was obtained from a man aged 80 or over with acute or convalescent COVID-19. Sample: peripheral blood. The CDR3 DNA reads as TGTGCCAGCAGTTACTCGAGTCGCACAGATACGCAGTATTTT. This translates into CASSYSSRTDTQYF.